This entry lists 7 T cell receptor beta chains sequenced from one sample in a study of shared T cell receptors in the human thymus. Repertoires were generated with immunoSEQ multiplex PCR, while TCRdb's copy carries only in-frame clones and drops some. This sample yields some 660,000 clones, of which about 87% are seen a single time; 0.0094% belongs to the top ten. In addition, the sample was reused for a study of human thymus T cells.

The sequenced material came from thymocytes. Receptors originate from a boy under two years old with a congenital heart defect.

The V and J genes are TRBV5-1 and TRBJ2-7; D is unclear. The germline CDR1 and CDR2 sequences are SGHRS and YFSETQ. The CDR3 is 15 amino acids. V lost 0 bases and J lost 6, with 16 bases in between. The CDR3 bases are TGCGCCAGCAGCTTGGGCCTCGGTAAAACGTTCGAGCAGTACTTC. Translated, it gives CASSLGLGKTFEQYF. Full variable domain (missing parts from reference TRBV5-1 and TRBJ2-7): KAGVTQTPRYLIKTRGQQVTLSCSPISGHRSVSWYQQTPGQGLQFLFEYFSETQRNKGNFPGRFSGRQFSNSRSEMNVSTLELGDSALYLCASSLGLGKTFEQYFGPGTRLTVT.

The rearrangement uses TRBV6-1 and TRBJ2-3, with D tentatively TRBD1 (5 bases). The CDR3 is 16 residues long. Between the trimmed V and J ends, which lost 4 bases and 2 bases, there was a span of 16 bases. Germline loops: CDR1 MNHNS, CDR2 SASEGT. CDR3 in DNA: TGTGCCAGCAGTGCCCCTGGGGCACGCACCACAGATACGCAGTATTTT. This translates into CASSAPGARTTDTQYF.

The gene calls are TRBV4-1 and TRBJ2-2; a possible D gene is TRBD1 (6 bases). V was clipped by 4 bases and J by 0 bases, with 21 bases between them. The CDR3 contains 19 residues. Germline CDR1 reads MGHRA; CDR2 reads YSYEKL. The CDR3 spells CASSLAEHRDKSNTGELFF. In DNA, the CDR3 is TGCGCCAGCAGCCTCGCAGAGCACCGGGACAAATCGAACACCGGGGAGCTGTTTTTT.

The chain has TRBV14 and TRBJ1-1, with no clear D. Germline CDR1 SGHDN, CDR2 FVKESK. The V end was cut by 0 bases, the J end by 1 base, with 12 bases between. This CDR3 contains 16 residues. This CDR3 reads CASSQDQKEANTEAFF. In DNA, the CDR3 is TGTGCCAGCAGCCAAGATCAAAAGGAGGCGAACACTGAAGCTTTCTTT.

CDR3 loop: CASSTAFRGGNTEAFF. In nucleotides, the CDR3 is TGTGCCAGCAGTACGGCATTCCGGGGAGGGAACACTGAAGCTTTCTTT. The genes are TRBV2 and TRBJ1-1, with D uncertain. Germline V gene data show CDR1 as SNHLY and CDR2 as FYNNEI. There are 16 residues in the CDR3. V was pared by 5 bases and J by 1 base, with 17 bases between.

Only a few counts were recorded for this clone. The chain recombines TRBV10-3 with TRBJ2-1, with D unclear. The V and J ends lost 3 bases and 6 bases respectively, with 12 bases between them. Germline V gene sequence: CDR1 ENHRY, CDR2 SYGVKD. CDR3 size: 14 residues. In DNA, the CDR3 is TGTGCCATCAGTGAATCCCGGCGGCCCAATGAGCAGTTCTTC. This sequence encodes CAISESRRPNEQFF.

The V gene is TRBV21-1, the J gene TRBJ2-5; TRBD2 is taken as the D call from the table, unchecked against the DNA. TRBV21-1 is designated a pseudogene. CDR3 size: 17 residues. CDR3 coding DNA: TGTGCCAGCAGCAAATATGGGCTAGCTGTACCAGAAGAGACCCAGTACTTC. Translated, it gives CASSKYGLAVPEETQYF.